These 29 T cell receptor beta chains came from one sample sequenced in a study of T-cell reconstitution after alpha-beta-depleted transplantation in children. Unique molecular identifiers featured in how the TCRbeta library was prepared. TCRdb analysed the PCR reads with MiXCR anew, one entry per CDR3 protein. Of roughly 500,000 distinct CDR3 sequences listed, about a sixth are singletons. The input for sequencing was PBMCs from the stem cell graft donor, taken from the stem cell graft. The receptor source for this set is a human donor who donated a stem cell graft to a child with acute lymphoblastic leukemia.

The chain recombines TRBV4-1 with TRBJ2-1; unclear D gene. The germline CDR1 and CDR2 sequences are MGHRA and YSYEKL. This CDR3 is built from 13 residues. The V and J ends lost 2 bases and 7 bases respectively, with 9 bases between them. CDR3 amino acids: CASSQIRVNEQFF. CDR3 DNA sequence: TGCGCCAGCAGCCAAATAAGGGTAAATGAGCAGTTCTTC.

V and J are TRBV6-5 and TRBJ1-1, with D unclear. CDR1 MNHEY and CDR2 SVGAGI come from the germline V gene. The CDR3 runs 14 residues. The ends were cut back, 4 bases at V and 1 base at J, with 10 bases in the middle. Here the CDR3 reads CASSSPRQNTEAFF. Written as DNA, the CDR3 is TGTGCCAGCAGTTCCCCTCGACAGAACACTGAAGCTTTCTTT.

This clonotype showed up just a few times. The V and J genes are TRBV7-8 and TRBJ1-5; no clear D gene. V lost 5 bases to trimming and J lost 0 bases, with 17 bases between them. CDR1 and CDR2 (germline): SGHVS, FQNEAQ. The CDR3 totals 17 residues. CDR3 in DNA: TGTGCCAGCAGCCCTAGGCAGGCGCGGGGTAGCAATCAGCCCCAGCATTTT. Its translation is CASSPRQARGSNQPQHF. Variable domain in full (rest from reference TRBV7-8 and TRBJ1-5): GAGVSQSPRYKVAKRGQDVALRCDPISGHVSLFWYQQALGQGPEFLTYFQNEAQLDKSGLPSDRFFAERPEGSVSTLKIQRTQQEDSAVYLCASSPRQARGSNQPQHFGDGTRLSIL.

Here the CDR3 reads CATTDTEGAEAFF. CDR3 sequence (DNA): TGTGCCACCACAGACACGGAGGGGGCTGAAGCTTTCTTT. V gene TRBV6-5 combines with J gene TRBJ1-1; TRBD1 is a possible D gene (6 bases). The CDR3 has 13 residues. V was cut by 10 bases and J by 6 bases, with 18 bases left in between. Germline values: CDR1 MNHEY, CDR2 SVGAGI.

This clonotype has only a few counts. V usage is TRBV29-1 and J usage is TRBJ2-5; 7 nucleotides agree with TRBD2. Germline CDR1 SQVTM, CDR2 ANQGSEA. Trimming removed 7 bases from V and 5 bases from J; junction bases left unmatched: 7. This CDR3 contains 12 residues. The CDR3 is CSGEGSEETQYF. The CDR3 DNA reads TGCAGCGGGGAGGGGAGCGAGGAGACCCAGTACTTC.

This clonotype was observed many times. This chain connects TRBV20-1 to TRBJ1-6; a possible D gene is TRBD1 (6 bases). In germline, CDR1 is DFQATT, CDR2 SNEGSKA (reference sequence). The CDR3 runs to 15 residues. Trimming cost V 4 bases and J 3 bases, with 13 bases left between them. The DNA of the CDR3 is TGCAGTGCTAAAATGGGACAAATCTATAATTCACCCCTCCACTTT. Its translation: CSAKMGQIYNSPLHF.

The V and J genes are TRBV3-1 and TRBJ2-5, with unresolved D. The CDR3 contains 14 residues. V gave up 4 bases and J gave up 12 bases, with 21 bases separating them. Looked up from germline, CDR1 is LGHDT and CDR2 is YNNKEL (reference sequence). CDR3 sequence (DNA): TGTGCCAGCAGCCTGCCAGATAGAACTCCGATCAAGTACTTC. It yields the protein CASSLPDRTPIKYF.

This sequence joins TRBV12-3 or TRBV12-4 and TRBJ1-2, with D possibly matching TRBD1 (5 bases). Trimming cost V 3 bases and J 6 bases, with 8 bases left between them. This CDR3 is built from 12 residues. The DNA for the CDR3 is TGTGCCAGCAGTTTTTGGGGGAATGGCTACACCTTC. Its protein product is CASSFWGNGYTF.

This clonotype was found a few times. This chain uses TRBV7-9 with TRBJ2-5; 10 positions match TRBD1. Germline V gene sequence: CDR1 SEHNR, CDR2 FQNEAQ (reference sequence). The CDR3 runs to 17 residues. Trimming removed 6 bases from V and 5 bases from J; junction bases left unmatched: 15. The CDR3 is CASRRTGGLSAKETQYF. The CDR3 bases are TGTGCCAGCAGACGGACAGGGGGTCTGAGTGCAAAGGAGACCCAGTACTTC.

This clonotype was seen only a few times. The chain carries TRBV5-1 and TRBJ1-1; no reliable D call. The CDR3 extends over 14 amino acids. In germline, CDR1 is SGHRS, CDR2 YFSETQ. V dropped 7 bases and J dropped 11 bases, with 24 bases sitting between them. The DNA of the CDR3 is TGCGCCAGCCCCGTGAGTTCGACCGGATGGAGGGCTTTCTTT. It yields the protein CASPVSSTGWRAFF.

This clonotype was counted a few times. The chain employs TRBV5-1 and TRBJ1-2, with 8 bases aligning to TRBD1. This CDR3 contains 13 residues. V was pared by 4 bases and J by 14 bases, with 13 bases of the junction left unmatched. Germline-derived CDR1 and CDR2 are SGHRS and YFSETQ. CDR3 protein: CASSQGDRTIHTF. The CDR3 coding sequence is TGCGCCAGCAGCCAGGGGGACAGGACGATCCATACCTTC. The full variable domain, rest sourced from reference TRBV5-1 and TRBJ1-2, is KAGVTQTPRYLIKTRGQQVTLSCSPISGHRSVSWYQQTPGQGLQFLFEYFSETQRNKGNFPGRFSGRQFSNSRSEMNVSTLELGDSALYLCASSQGDRTIHTFGSGTRLTVV.

In its sample, this clonotype was seen once. J is TRBJ2-1 and V is TRBV4-2; 9 bases are shared with TRBD2. Germline V gene lookup returns CDR1 LGHNA and CDR2 YNFKEQ. The CDR3 is made up of 20 amino acids. V lost 4 bases and J lost 3; bases outside the gene matches: 19. The CDR3 loop is CASSPSWGLAGQRRYNEQFF. The CDR3 DNA reads as TGTGCCAGCAGCCCTTCTTGGGGGCTAGCGGGACAAAGACGCTACAATGAGCAGTTCTTC.

V gene TRBV5-1 combines with J gene TRBJ2-3, with unresolved D. The length of the CDR3 is 14 residues. V lost 2 bases to trimming and J lost 4 bases, with 11 bases between them. Germline-derived CDR1 and CDR2 are SGHRS and YFSETQ. The CDR3 DNA reads as TGCGCCAGCAGCTTTAGGCTGCCGGCAGATACGCAGTATTTT. Translation: CASSFRLPADTQYF.

At least ten counts were recorded for this clonotype. The rearrangement links TRBV10-3 to TRBJ2-3; D not certain. Germline assignment: CDR1 ENHRY and CDR2 SYGVKD. V was pared by 0 bases and J by 0 bases, with 4 bases between. This CDR3 spans 14 amino acids. The CDR3 is CAISESPSTDTQYF. CDR3 DNA: TGTGCCATCAGTGAGTCGCCTAGCACAGATACGCAGTATTTT.

This clonotype turned up a few times. The chain recombines TRBV11-1 with TRBJ2-1; TRBD2 matches 7 bases. Germline-derived CDR1 and CDR2 are SGHAT and FQDESV (reference sequence). Unmatched junction bases numbered 13, after V lost 2 bases and J lost 0 bases. The length of the CDR3 is 19 residues. CDR3 sequence (DNA): TGTGCCAGCAGCTTATCCGCTAGCGGCACCAAGAGCTCCTACAATGAGCAGTTCTTC. This translates into CASSLSASGTKSSYNEQFF.

The table lists this clonotype with a few counts. The rearrangement uses TRBV5-1 and TRBJ1-1; 9 nucleotides agree with TRBD1. With V trimmed by 3 bases and J by 0 bases, 6 bases remained unmatched. CDR3 length equals 16 residues. Germline CDR1 reads SGHRS; CDR2 reads YFSETQ. The CDR3 here is CASSSGTGWMNTEAFF. In nucleotides, the CDR3 is TGCGCCAGCAGCTCGGGGACAGGGTGGATGAACACTGAAGCTTTCTTT.

There are a few counts of this clonotype. The rearrangement joins TRBV5-1 to TRBJ2-1, with D maybe TRBD1 (6 bases). Trimming left V 2 bases short and J 3 bases short, with 12 bases between. This CDR3 has 15 residues. Germline CDR1 is SGHRS and CDR2 is YFSETQ. The CDR3: CASSFDRSVYNEQFF. The CDR3 DNA reads TGCGCCAGCAGCTTCGACAGGTCCGTCTACAATGAGCAGTTCTTC.

This clonotype turned up a few times. This sequence joins TRBV4-1 and TRBJ2-7; D not resolved. This CDR3 contains 13 residues. CDR1 and CDR2 from the germline V gene are MGHRA and YSYEKL. V lost 3 bases and J 0 bases, leaving 6 bases between the germline ends. The CDR3 region is CASSHDISYEQYF. The CDR3 nucleotides read TGCGCCAGCAGCCATGACATCTCCTACGAGCAGTACTTC.

The CDR3 DNA reads TGTGCCAGCACCACGGAGCCGGCAGGGGCGAATGGCTACACCTTC. It is translated as CASTTEPAGANGYTF. This chain joins TRBV5-8 and TRBJ1-2; perhaps TRBD1 as D (6 bases). CDR1 and CDR2 from the germline V gene are SGHTS and YDEGEE. V lost 6 bases, J lost 6 bases, and 21 bases lay in between. CDR3 length: 15 residues.

J is TRBJ2-6 and V is TRBV4-2; TRBD2 might be the D (6 bases). The germline CDR1 and CDR2 sequences are LGHNA and YNFKEQ. V lost 0 bases, J lost 4 bases, and 13 bases lay in between. CDR3 size: 17 residues. CDR3 residues: CASSQEGGTPGANVLTF. The CDR3 bases are TGTGCCAGCAGCCAAGAGGGCGGGACCCCAGGGGCCAACGTCCTGACTTTC.

With respect to this clonotype: One end of the junction fails to match germline, which may point to a read error. The V gene is TRBV20-1, the J gene TRBJ2-3; TRBD2 might be the D (5 bases). The V gene's germline CDR1 is DFQATT and CDR2 SNEGSKA (reference sequence). The CDR3 totals 15 residues. The CDR3, as DNA: TGCAGTGCTAACCGGGGTGCCCCTAGCACAGATACGCACTATTTT. It specifies CSANRGAPSTDTHYF.

V and J are TRBV11-2 and TRBJ2-1; TRBD1 is a possible D gene (6 bases). The V gene's germline CDR1 is SGHAT and CDR2 FQNNGV. The ends were cut back, 0 bases at V and 11 bases at J, with 14 bases in the middle. The CDR3 sequence is 14 residues long. The CDR3, as DNA: TGTGCCAGCAGCTTAGATCCCGGGACACCCCAGCAGTTCTTC. Residues: CASSLDPGTPQQFF.

This sequence joins TRBV12-3 or TRBV12-4 and TRBJ2-2; no clear D. V was cut by 7 bases and J by 4 bases, with 28 bases left in between. The CDR3 loop spans 19 amino acids. The CDR3 loop is CASTLGPVYTRSGTGELFF. Here the CDR3 DNA reads TGTGCCAGCACCTTAGGACCCGTGTATACCCGAAGTGGCACCGGGGAGCTGTTTTTT.

This clonotype was seen once. The gene calls are TRBV18 and TRBJ2-7; no definite D call. The V end lost 1 base, the J end lost 5 bases, and 12 bases lay between the germline ends. The CDR3 spans 14 residues. Germline assignment: CDR1 KGHSH and CDR2 LQKENI. CDR3 sequence: CASSPQHPQDEQYF. The CDR3 nucleotides are TGTGCCAGCTCACCACAACACCCTCAGGACGAGCAGTACTTC.

The chain combines TRBV20-1 with TRBJ1-2; possible D gene TRBD1, 6 bases. The germline V gene has CDR1 DFQATT and CDR2 SNEGSKA (reference sequence). The CDR3 has 13 amino acids. With 5 bases removed from V and 4 bases from J, the gap between germline ends came to 14 bases. CDR3 loop: CSAEGDGSYGYTF. DNA for the CDR3: TGCAGTGCTGAGGGGGACGGCAGCTATGGCTACACCTTC.

This clonotype was seen only once. The chain recombines TRBV27 with TRBJ2-1; 10 bases line up with TRBD2. This CDR3 contains 16 residues. The V and J ends lost 6 bases and 9 bases, in that order; junction bases with no gene match: 14. Germline CDR1 and CDR2: MNHEY and SMNVEV (reference sequence). CDR3 amino acids: CASSAYGLAERVEQFF. CDR3 coding DNA: TGTGCCAGCAGCGCCTATGGACTAGCGGAGAGGGTTGAGCAGTTCTTC.

This clonotype came up a few times. The gene calls are TRBV15 and TRBJ1-1; D gene ambiguous. The CDR3 consists of 15 residues. In germline, CDR1 is LNHNV, CDR2 YYDKDF (reference sequence). V was pared by 0 bases and J by 4 bases, with 12 bases between. The CDR3 bases are TGTGCCACCAGCAGAGATATTGTCTGGGGCACTGAAGCTTTCTTT. Amino acids: CATSRDIVWGTEAFF.

This clonotype showed up just a few times. The chain links TRBV12-5 to TRBJ2-7, with D unresolved. CDR1 and CDR2 from the germline V gene are LGHNT and FRNRAP. The V end was cut by 1 base, the J end by 5 bases, with 9 bases between. This CDR3 is built from 13 residues. The CDR3 region is CASGLGRSHEQYF. As DNA, the CDR3 is TGTGCTAGTGGTTTGGGACGGAGTCACGAGCAGTACTTC.

The chain combines TRBV11-2 with TRBJ1-2, with TRBD1 matching 9 bases. V was pared by 5 bases and J by 2 bases, with 3 bases of the junction left unmatched. Germline V gene sequence: CDR1 SGHAT, CDR2 FQNNGV. This CDR3 spans 14 amino acids. CDR3 residues: CASSPQGANYGYTF. CDR3 bases: TGTGCCAGCAGCCCACAGGGGGCAAACTATGGCTACACCTTC.